The 19 T cell receptor beta chains below were found in one sample sequenced in a study of T-cell memory formation after mild COVID-19. TCRdb fed the 5' RACE reads into MiXCR, producing one record per CDR3 protein. Among 100,000 to 150,000 distinct CDR3 sequences, more than 15% were seen once, and the ten largest hold around 13%. The sequenced sample was PBMCs or a T cell subset sorted from them (not recorded which). Receptors were obtained from an adult woman who had mild COVID-19 (a few samples of this study predate the infection). Cell type and time point are not known.

This chain links TRBV4-2 with TRBJ1-1; D is uncertain. The CDR3 sequence is 12 residues long. The V end was cut by 0 bases, the J end by 11 bases, with 10 bases between. The germline V gene encodes CDR1 LGHNA and CDR2 YNFKEQ. CDR3 residues: CASSQDSARAFF. DNA for the CDR3: TGTGCCAGCAGCCAAGACTCCGCGCGGGCTTTCTTT.

This clonotype was picked up a small number of times. The CDR3 protein is CASSLSASGGLVDTQYF. The CDR3 region has the DNA TGTGCCAGCAGCTTGTCTGCGAGCGGGGGGTTGGTGGATACGCAGTATTTT. The genes are TRBV5-5 and TRBJ2-3, with 9 positions matching TRBD2. The CDR3 loop spans 17 amino acids. Germline V gives CDR1 SGHKS, CDR2 YYEKEE (reference sequence). The trim removed 1 base at V and 6 bases at J, leaving 12 bases unmatched.

The J gene is TRBJ2-2, the V gene TRBV5-1; D uncertain. The CDR3 spans 14 residues. Germline V lookup: CDR1 SGHRS, CDR2 YFSETQ. V was trimmed by 1 base and J by 6 bases, leaving 10 bases between them. The CDR3 coding sequence is TGCGCCAGCAGCTTGTTAGCTGCCCCCGGGGAGCTGTTTTTT. It yields the protein CASSLLAAPGELFF.

This chain uses TRBV12-3 or TRBV12-4 with TRBJ1-1, with TRBD1 identical over 7 bases. J was trimmed by 3 bases and V by 8 bases; bases with no gene match: 9. The CDR3 covers 14 residues. CDR3 residues: CASQRGQTYTEAFF. In DNA form, the CDR3 reads TGTGCCAGCCAACGGGGACAGACCTACACTGAAGCTTTCTTT.

This chain's CDR3 is CASSSDTGHYGYTF. In DNA form, the CDR3 reads TGCGCCAGCAGTTCCGACACAGGGCACTATGGCTACACCTTC. The V gene is TRBV5-1, the J gene TRBJ1-2; a possible D gene is TRBD1 (6 bases). Deletions cut 5 bases from V and 3 bases from J, with 14 bases between. The length of the CDR3 is 14 residues. Germline V gene data show CDR1 as SGHRS and CDR2 as YFSETQ. Drawing the rest from reference TRBV5-1 and TRBJ1-2, the complete variable domain is KAGVTQTPRYLIKTRGQQVTLSCSPISGHRSVSWYQQTPGQGLQFLFEYFSETQRNKGNFPGRFSGRQFSNSRSEMNVSTLELGDSALYLCASSSDTGHYGYTFGSGTRLTVV.

The gene calls are TRBV15 and TRBJ2-4; D unclear. V dropped 5 bases and J dropped 0 bases, with 5 bases sitting between them. Germline V lookup: CDR1 LNHNV, CDR2 YYDKDF (reference sequence). The CDR3 has 13 residues. In DNA form, the CDR3 reads TGTGCCACCAGCGGGATAGCCAAAAACATTCAGTACTTC. It encodes CATSGIAKNIQYF. The complete variable domain, with remaining parts taken from reference TRBV15 and TRBJ2-4, reads DAMVIQNPRYQVTQFGKPVTLSCSQTLNHNVMYWYQQKSSQAPKLLFHYYDKDFNNEADTPDNFQSRRPNTSFCFLDIRSPGLGDTAMYLCATSGIAKNIQYFGAGTRLSVL.

In this sample, this clonotype turned up a few times. J is TRBJ2-5 and V is TRBV6-6; 9 bases agree with TRBD2. V lost 6 bases to trimming and J lost 2 bases; unmatched junction nucleotides: 4. CDR3 length: 14 residues. Germline V gene data show CDR1 as MNHNY and CDR2 as SVGAGI (reference sequence). The CDR3 is CASSVTSGQETQYF. CDR3 nucleotides: TGTGCCAGCAGCGTCACTAGCGGGCAAGAGACCCAGTACTTC.

The sample holds a few counts of this clonotype. V usage is TRBV12-3 or TRBV12-4 and J usage is TRBJ1-1; D uncertain. There are 14 residues in the CDR3. With 6 bases removed from V and 3 bases from J, the gap between germline ends came to 14 bases. In DNA, the CDR3 is TGTGCCAGCAGCTCCTTTTCCTTGGACACTGAAGCTTTCTTT. Translating it yields CASSSFSLDTEAFF.

This chain connects TRBV21-1 to TRBJ2-3. TRBV21-1 is an annotated pseudogene. The CDR3 is made up of 15 amino acids. CDR3 protein: CASSKAETYTDTQYF. The CDR3 region has the DNA TGTGCCAGCAGCAAAGCGGAGACATACACAGATACGCAGTATTTT.

In this sample, this clonotype turned up a few times. The rearrangement links TRBV12-3 or TRBV12-4 to TRBJ2-7; no clear D. V was trimmed by 4 bases and J by 7 bases, leaving 8 bases between them. There are 11 residues in the CDR3. CDR3 protein: CASSSRLEQYF. DNA of the CDR3: TGTGCCAGCAGTTCTCGATTAGAGCAGTACTTC.

There are a few counts of this clonotype. The V gene is TRBV6-2 or TRBV6-3, the J gene TRBJ2-7, with a possible D match to TRBD2 (6 bases). Trimming shortened V by 5 bases and J by 1 base, and 12 bases separated the two germline ends. The CDR3 covers 14 residues. Per the germline V gene, CDR1 is MNHEY and CDR2 is SVGEGT. The CDR3 bases are TGTGCCAGCAGTCTCCGGGAGTTTTCCTACGAGCAGTACTTC. Translated, it gives CASSLREFSYEQYF.

The V call is TRBV20-1, the J call TRBJ2-3, with TRBD1 identical over 7 bases. The CDR3 is 13 amino acids. In germline, CDR1 is DFQATT, CDR2 SNEGSKA (reference sequence). The trim removed 5 bases at V and 0 bases at J, leaving 2 bases unmatched. The CDR3 region is CSAPRGSTDTQYF. CDR3 DNA: TGCAGTGCTCCCAGGGGGAGCACAGATACGCAGTATTTT.

This rearrangement joins TRBV12-3 or TRBV12-4 to TRBJ2-4; 7 positions match TRBD1. This CDR3 spans 11 amino acids. J gave up 15 bases and V 4 bases, and 6 bases lay outside the gene matches. The CDR3 loop is CASSSRQGAYF. In DNA, the CDR3 is TGTGCCAGCAGTTCCAGACAGGGCGCGTACTTC.

The rearrangement joins TRBV9 to TRBJ2-2; 9 bases match TRBD2. The germline CDR1 and CDR2 sequences are SGDLS and YYNGEE. Trimming at V came to 2 bases and at J to 6 bases, leaving 8 bases not matched to a gene. The CDR3 has 16 amino acids. CDR3 nucleotide sequence: TGTGCCAGCAGCGTTAGGGAAGCGGGAGGTGCCGGGGAGCTGTTTTTT. As protein: CASSVREAGGAGELFF.

The V and J genes are TRBV6-2 or TRBV6-3 and TRBJ2-1; D may be TRBD2 (6 bases). Trimming shortened V by 5 bases and J by 0 bases, and 17 bases separated the two germline ends. CDR3 length equals 17 residues. Germline values: CDR1 MNHEY, CDR2 SVGEGT. This CDR3 is CASSPESRGNSYNEQFF. As DNA, the CDR3 is TGTGCCAGCAGTCCCGAGTCTCGGGGGAACTCCTACAATGAGCAGTTCTTC.

V usage is TRBV3-1 and J usage is TRBJ1-2; a possible D gene is TRBD1 (5 bases). The germline V and J ends were trimmed by 8 bases and 6 bases, with 13 bases remaining between them. In germline, CDR1 is LGHDT, CDR2 YNNKEL (reference sequence). The CDR3 spans 12 residues. The CDR3 region is CASFSQGDGYTF. CDR3 DNA sequence: TGTGCCAGCTTTTCTCAAGGGGATGGCTACACCTTC.

The CDR3 DNA sequence: TGCAGCGGTTATTACAATGAGCAGTTCTTC. Encoded protein: CSGYYNEQFF. This chain links TRBV29-1 with TRBJ2-1; the D is unclear. The germline gives CDR1 SQVTM, CDR2 ANQGSEA. The CDR3 totals 10 residues. Deletions cut 7 bases from V and 4 bases from J, with 5 bases between.

CDR3 region: CASSLTLAGYEQYF. In DNA form, the CDR3 reads TGTGCCAGCAGCTTAACACTAGCGGGTTACGAGCAGTACTTC. The V gene is TRBV7-9, the J gene TRBJ2-7, with 9 bases lining up with TRBD2. This CDR3 is built from 14 residues. J lost 4 bases, V lost 2 bases, and 3 bases had no gene match. Germline V CDR1 and CDR2: SEHNR, FQNEAQ (reference sequence).

This clonotype was seen a handful of times. The rearrangement joins TRBV12-3 or TRBV12-4 to TRBJ1-3; D perhaps matches TRBD1 (6 bases). Trimming removed 6 bases at V and 0 bases at J, with 12 bases between. The CDR3 runs 15 residues. The CDR3 loop reads CASRTGQPSGNTIYF. Written as DNA, the CDR3 is TGTGCCAGCAGGACCGGACAGCCCTCTGGAAACACCATATATTTT.